The 16 T cell receptor beta chains reported below all come from one sample, sequenced in a study of shared clonotypes between healthy human individuals. Cells designated naive CD8 were CD45RO-negative and were positively selected for CCR7, with terminally differentiated effector memory CD45RA+ cells excluded. This table comes from immunoSEQ multiplex PCR, and its TCRdb copy is limited to in-frame clones, with some not included. The sample has about 590,000 clones, about 95% seen once. The sequencing input was naive CD8+ T cells sorted from blood. Receptor source: a woman in her twenties or thirties in good health.

The chain combines TRBV28 with TRBJ1-5; TRBD1 agrees at 11 bases. The CDR3 has 16 residues. Losses at the gene ends were 5 bases for V and 3 bases for J; bases not matched to a gene: 6. CDR1 MDHEN and CDR2 SYDVKM come from the germline V gene. The CDR3 region is CASSIGTGGFNQPQHF. The CDR3, as DNA: TGTGCCAGCAGTATAGGGACAGGGGGTTTCAATCAGCCCCAGCATTTT. Together with reference TRBV28 and TRBJ1-5, the CDR3 gives the full variable domain: DVKVTQSSRYLVKRTGEKVFLECVQDMDHENMFWYRQDPGLGLRLIYFSYDVKMKEKGDIPEGYSVSREKKERFSLILESASTNQTSMYLCASSIGTGGFNQPQHFGDGTRLSIL.

This rearrangement joins TRBV28 to TRBJ2-7, with 10 positions matching TRBD2. Trimming took 5 bases from V and 3 from J; bases not matched to a gene: 7. The germline gives CDR1 MDHEN, CDR2 SYDVKM. This CDR3 spans 15 amino acids. CDR3 amino acids: CASSPTSGALYEQYF. The CDR3 DNA follows: TGTGCCAGCAGTCCCACTAGCGGGGCCCTCTACGAGCAGTACTTC. The whole variable domain, remainder taken from reference TRBV28 and TRBJ2-7, is DVKVTQSSRYLVKRTGEKVFLECVQDMDHENMFWYRQDPGLGLRLIYFSYDVKMKEKGDIPEGYSVSREKKERFSLILESASTNQTSMYLCASSPTSGALYEQYFGPGTRLTVT.

CDR3 protein: CASSSYRGHADNEQFF. The CDR3 nucleotides read TGTGCCAGCAGCTCCTACAGGGGACACGCGGACAATGAGCAGTTCTTC. The chain carries TRBV11-1 and TRBJ2-1, with 7 nucleotides matching TRBD1. J was trimmed by 5 bases and V by 4 bases; bases with no gene match: 11. Germline V gene lookup returns CDR1 SGHAT and CDR2 FQDESV (reference sequence). The CDR3 is 16 residues long.

V is TRBV10-2 and J is TRBJ2-7, with TRBD1 identical over 8 bases. With V trimmed by 5 bases and J by 7 bases, 1 base remained unmatched. The CDR3 runs 11 residues. Germline V lookup: CDR1 WSHSY, CDR2 SAAADI. In DNA form, the CDR3 reads TGCGCCAGCAGTACAGGGGGGGAGCAGTACTTC. Translated, it gives CASSTGGEQYF.

V gene TRBV5-1 combines with J gene TRBJ2-7; D remains ambiguous. Trimming removed 3 bases from V and 6 bases from J, with 7 bases in between. Germline assignment: CDR1 SGHRS and CDR2 YFSETQ. The CDR3 extends over 11 amino acids. Written as DNA, the CDR3 is TGCGCCAGCAGCTCAACATCCGAGCAGTACTTC. This gives the protein CASSSTSEQYF.

The chain combines TRBV19 with TRBJ1-4; D gene unclear. The ends were cut back, 0 bases at V and 8 bases at J, with 10 bases in the middle. Germline V gene lookup returns CDR1 LNHDA and CDR2 SQIVND (reference sequence). The CDR3 is 14 residues long. This chain's CDR3 is CASSIDLETEKLFF. As DNA, the CDR3 is TGTGCCAGTAGTATAGATCTTGAGACAGAAAAACTGTTTTTT.

The chain carries TRBV25-1 and TRBJ2-7; the D gene could be TRBD1 or TRBD2 (5 bases each). V was shortened by 0 bases and J by 2 bases, with 20 bases between the two germline ends. CDR3 length equals 18 residues. CDR1 is MGHDK, CDR2 SYGVNS, per germline. In DNA form, the CDR3 reads TGTGCCAGCAGTGAATATAAGAGTCGAGGGGTGGATCCCTACGAGCAGTACTTC. It specifies CASSEYKSRGVDPYEQYF.

V usage is TRBV7-2 and J usage is TRBJ2-2; unclear D gene. This CDR3 spans 11 amino acids. The ends were cut back, 3 bases at V and 6 bases at J, with 2 bases in the middle. Germline CDR1 SGHTA, CDR2 FQGNSA. The CDR3 DNA reads as TGTGCCAGCAGCTTCCCCGGGGAGCTGTTTTTT. This encodes CASSFPGELFF.

This chain links TRBV6-5 with TRBJ2-7; TRBD1 aligns across 8 bases. This CDR3 is built from 16 residues. J gave up 4 bases and V 0 bases, and 8 bases lay outside the gene matches. CDR1 is MNHEY and CDR2 is SVGAGI in the germline V gene. CDR3 region: CASSYSRTGFLYEQYF. The CDR3 DNA reads as TGTGCCAGCAGTTACTCGAGGACAGGGTTTTTATACGAGCAGTACTTC.

This sequence joins TRBV27 and TRBJ2-5; 8 bases match TRBD2. With the DNA end fitting TRBJ2-7 better, the J assignment may be wrong. CDR3 length: 16 amino acids. The germline V gene has CDR1 MNHEY and CDR2 SMNVEV (reference sequence). The CDR3 DNA reads TGTGCCAGCAGTCAGACACTAGCGGAGATTTCCTACGAGCAGTACTTC. It is translated as CASSQTLAEISYEQYF.

J is TRBJ2-4 and V is TRBV5-5, with 12 bases that match TRBD2. This CDR3 is built from 15 residues. Germline V gene data show CDR1 as SGHKS and CDR2 as YYEKEE (reference sequence). J gave up 6 bases and V 3 bases, and 4 bases lay outside the gene matches. The CDR3 DNA is TGTGCCAGCAGCTCTAGACTAGCGGGAGTAAACATTCAGTACTTC. It encodes CASSSRLAGVNIQYF.

The chain carries TRBV27 and TRBJ2-1, with D perhaps assigned TRBD1 or TRBD2 (5 bases each). Looked up from germline, CDR1 is MNHEY and CDR2 is SMNVEV (reference sequence). Trimming removed 8 bases at V and 0 bases at J, with 17 bases between. There are 16 residues in the CDR3. The CDR3 DNA reads TGTGCCAGCTCAGTTATCGGGACGGTCTCCTACAATGAGCAGTTCTTC. Amino acids: CASSVIGTVSYNEQFF.

The V and J genes are TRBV7-8 and TRBJ2-7; D is unresolved. The CDR3 is 14 amino acids. V lost 0 bases, J lost 1 base, and 7 bases lay in between. Germline V CDR1 and CDR2: SGHVS, FQNEAQ. The CDR3 DNA reads as TGTGCCAGCAGCTTAGCGGTCGTGTCCTACGAGCAGTACTTC. It codes for CASSLAVVSYEQYF.

As DNA, the CDR3 is TGTGCCAGTAGTATGGGTACGGTAGATGTAACCACCCTAAACTATGGCTACACCTTC. Translated: CASSMGTVDVTTLNYGYTF. V usage is TRBV19 and J usage is TRBJ1-2, with D hard to call. The V and J ends lost 3 bases and 2 bases respectively, with 25 bases between them. The germline V gene has CDR1 LNHDA and CDR2 SQIVND (reference sequence). The length of the CDR3 is 19 residues. The full variable domain, completed using reference TRBV19 and TRBJ1-2, is DGGITQSPKYLFRKEGQNVTLSCEQNLNHDAMYWYRQDPGQGLRLIYYSQIVNDFQKGDIAEGYSVSREKKESFPLTVTSAQKNPTAFYLCASSMGTVDVTTLNYGYTFGSGTRLTVV.

V and J are TRBV28 and TRBJ1-6; 7 bases line up with TRBD1. Per germline, CDR1 MDHEN and CDR2 SYDVKM. This CDR3 is 15 amino acids long. Unmatched junction bases numbered 6, after V lost 3 bases and J lost 7 bases. CDR3 DNA sequence: TGTGCCAGCAGTTTGGAGGGACAGAGAAATTCACCCCTCCACTTT. Protein: CASSLEGQRNSPLHF.

As concerns this clone: Other DNA sequences within the sample encode an identical CDR3. This rearrangement joins TRBV5-6 to TRBJ2-1, with 12 nucleotides matching TRBD2. Germline V lookup: CDR1 SGHDT, CDR2 YYEEEE. The CDR3 is 16 residues long. Trimming cost V 3 bases and J 1 base; bases outside gene matches: 2. CDR3 bases: TGTGCCAGCAGCTGGGGGACTAGCGGGTCCTACAATGAGCAGTTCTTC. Translating it yields CASSWGTSGSYNEQFF. Combining the CDR3 with reference TRBV5-6 and TRBJ2-1 gives the whole variable domain DAGVTQSPTHLIKTRGQQVTLRCSPKSGHDTVSWYQQALGQGPQFIFQYYEEEERQRGNFPDRFSGHQFPNYSSELNVNALLLGDSALYLCASSWGTSGSYNEQFFGPGTRLTVL.